One sample yielded the 15 T cell receptor beta chains listed below, sequenced in a study of naive and memory T cell subsets. Study outcomes and limitations: Possibly reflecting memory cells re-expressing CD45RA, a few larger clonotypes occurred in naive repertoires, especially CD8.

The antigens for these receptors are not known. Both TRBC1 and TRBC2 were covered by a beta constant-region primer of two equimolar oligonucleotides. Four rounds of PCR amplified the ligated cDNA using nested alpha and beta constant-region primers plus SP2. TCRdb redid the calling of the UMI-ligation and nested PCR reads with MiXCR, one entry per CDR3 protein. This table has about 150,000 distinct CDR3 sequences, roughly 22% appearing once. The specimen sequenced was naive CD4+ T cells from blood. The receptors here all came from a human donor in good health.

This clonotype has only a few counts. V usage is TRBV28 and J usage is TRBJ2-1; D is undetermined. The V and J ends lost 4 bases and 2 bases respectively, with 12 bases between them. Germline CDR1 is MDHEN and CDR2 is SYDVKM. CDR3 length: 15 residues. The CDR3 DNA reads TGTGCCAGCAGTTCCCCACGTAACCCCTACAATGAGCAGTTCTTC. Translated: CASSSPRNPYNEQFF.

V gene TRBV20-1 combines with J gene TRBJ2-1, with TRBD2 matching 9 bases. Germline lookup yields CDR1 DFQATT and CDR2 SNEGSKA (reference sequence). The CDR3 runs to 14 residues. Losses at the gene ends were 6 bases for V and 4 bases for J; bases not matched to a gene: 7. This chain's CDR3 is CSAPSGIYYNEQFF. CDR3 DNA: TGCAGTGCCCCTAGCGGGATTTATTACAATGAGCAGTTCTTC.

The chain employs TRBV5-1 and TRBJ2-1, with D tentatively TRBD1 or TRBD2 (5 bases each). Germline loops: CDR1 SGHRS, CDR2 YFSETQ. V was cut by 4 bases and J by 2 bases, with 13 bases left in between. The CDR3 covers 15 residues. The chain's CDR3 is CASSPDSGPYNEQFF. The CDR3 nucleotides read TGCGCCAGCAGCCCAGACAGCGGACCCTACAATGAGCAGTTCTTC.

The table lists this clonotype with a few counts. The V call is TRBV7-9, the J call TRBJ2-7; 7 bases are a match to TRBD1. The V gene's germline CDR1 is SEHNR and CDR2 FQNEAQ (reference sequence). The V and J ends lost 1 base and 0 bases, in that order; junction bases with no gene match: 3. This CDR3 comprises 15 residues. CDR3 in DNA: TGTGCCAGCAGCTTAGTAGGACAGGCCTCCTACGAGCAGTACTTC. It is translated as CASSLVGQASYEQYF.

This clonotype was detected only a few times. The CDR3 nucleotides read TGTGCCAGCAGCCAAGAAAAGCGGACAGGAACCACCTACAATGAGCAGTTCTTC. It yields the protein CASSQEKRTGTTYNEQFF. V usage is TRBV14 and J usage is TRBJ2-1; TRBD1 aligns across 7 bases. Unmatched junction bases numbered 10, after V lost 0 bases and J lost 2 bases. The V gene's germline CDR1 is SGHDN and CDR2 FVKESK. CDR3 size: 18 residues.

The chain has TRBV29-1 and TRBJ2-3; 11 nucleotides align to TRBD2. CDR1 and CDR2 from the germline V gene are SQVTM and ANQGSEA. After removal of 2 bases from V and 5 bases from J, the junction contained 6 bases not matched to a gene. This CDR3 is 15 amino acids long. CDR3 bases: TGCAGCGTTGAATCTAGCGGGAGGACTAAAGATACGCAGTATTTT. This codes for CSVESSGRTKDTQYF.

This clonotype has only a few counts. This sequence joins TRBV7-2 and TRBJ2-3, with a possible D match to TRBD2 (6 bases). This CDR3 has 16 residues. V lost 3 bases, J lost 0 bases, and 13 bases lay in between. Per germline, CDR1 SGHTA and CDR2 FQGNSA. CDR3 DNA: TGTGCCAGCAGCTTTGGTTGGGGGACTAGCACAGATACGCAGTATTTT. Amino acid sequence: CASSFGWGTSTDTQYF.

There are a few counts of this clonotype. V and J are TRBV18 and TRBJ1-5, with TRBD1 as a possible D gene (6 bases). Germline lookup yields CDR1 KGHSH and CDR2 LQKENI. CDR3 length: 15 amino acids. The ends were cut back, 2 bases at V and 4 bases at J, with 12 bases in the middle. The CDR3 reads CASSPVAGVNQPQHF. DNA for the CDR3: TGTGCCAGCTCACCAGTAGCAGGGGTTAATCAGCCCCAGCATTTT.

In this sample, this clonotype turned up once. The chain has TRBV12-3 or TRBV12-4 and TRBJ2-7, with D tentatively TRBD1 or TRBD2 (5 bases each). V was shortened by 6 bases and J by 3 bases, with 18 bases between the two germline ends. The CDR3 extends over 15 amino acids. The CDR3 coding sequence is TGTGCCAGCAGCTCCGCCCGGGACCTCAGCTACGAGCAGTACTTC. It codes for CASSSARDLSYEQYF.

In this sample, this clonotype turned up a few times. The V gene is TRBV6-5, the J gene TRBJ2-1; 14 bases match TRBD2. V dropped 0 bases and J dropped 5; count of bases not matched to a gene: 12. The germline gives CDR1 MNHEY, CDR2 SVGAGI. The CDR3 contains 20 residues. This CDR3 is CASSYSVGGTSGSRDNEQFF. In DNA form, the CDR3 reads TGTGCCAGCAGTTACTCGGTCGGTGGGACTAGCGGGAGTCGAGACAATGAGCAGTTCTTC.

This clonotype occurred a few times. The chain joins TRBV6-4 to TRBJ2-2; D unresolved. This CDR3 spans 15 amino acids. CDR1 and CDR2 (germline): MRHNA, SNTAGT. V shed 0 bases and J shed 5 bases, with 10 bases lying between them. In nucleotides, the CDR3 is TGTGCCAGCAGTGACTCGAAGGCTGGGACCGGGGAGCTGTTTTTT. Encoded protein: CASSDSKAGTGELFF.

This chain connects TRBV11-2 to TRBJ2-4; maybe TRBD2 (6 bases). This CDR3 region has 16 residues. Trimming took off 8 bases at V and 0 bases at J, with 17 bases between the two ends. In germline, CDR1 is SGHAT, CDR2 FQNNGV. The CDR3 DNA reads as TGTGCCAGCGAATCTTCTGGCGGGGTAGCCAAAAACATTCAGTACTTC. Protein product: CASESSGGVAKNIQYF.

The chain is built from TRBV19 and TRBJ1-5; D not resolved. The germline V gene has CDR1 LNHDA and CDR2 SQIVND (reference sequence). V shed 3 bases and J shed 6 bases, with 18 bases lying between them. The CDR3 sequence is 16 residues long. In nucleotides, the CDR3 is TGTGCCAGTAGTATGAGAGAGACCGCCTCGGGTCAGCCCCAGCATTTT. Its translation: CASSMRETASGQPQHF.

In DNA form, the CDR3 reads TGTGCCAGCAGCTATGGGCAGCAAGCGGACATTCAGTACTTC. Encoded protein: CASSYGQQADIQYF. The J gene is TRBJ2-4, the V gene TRBV5-8, with a possible D match to TRBD2 (5 bases). From germline, CDR1 is SGHTS and CDR2 YDEGEE. Trimming pared 3 bases from V and 8 bases from J, leaving 15 bases between. CDR3 size: 14 residues.

CDR3 protein: CASSLQGQGNQPQHF. The CDR3 nucleotides read TGTGCCAGCAGTTTACAGGGCCAGGGCAATCAGCCCCAGCATTTT. This chain connects TRBV28 to TRBJ1-5; TRBD1 is a possible D gene (5 bases). Germline V gene lookup returns CDR1 MDHEN and CDR2 SYDVKM. The CDR3 length is 15 residues. V gave up 2 bases and J gave up 2 bases, with 10 bases separating them.